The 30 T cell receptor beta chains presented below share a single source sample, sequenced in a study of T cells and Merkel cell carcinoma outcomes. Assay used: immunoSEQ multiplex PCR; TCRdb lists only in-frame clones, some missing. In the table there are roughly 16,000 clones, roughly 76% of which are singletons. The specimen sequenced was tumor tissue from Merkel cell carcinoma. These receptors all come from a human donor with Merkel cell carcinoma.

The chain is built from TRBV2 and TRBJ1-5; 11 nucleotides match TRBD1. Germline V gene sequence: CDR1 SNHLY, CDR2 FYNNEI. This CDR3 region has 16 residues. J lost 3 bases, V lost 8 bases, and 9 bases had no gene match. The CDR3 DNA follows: TGTGCCAGCTTAGCCGGGACAGGGGGATACAATCAGCCCCAGCATTTT. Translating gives CASLAGTGGYNQPQHF.

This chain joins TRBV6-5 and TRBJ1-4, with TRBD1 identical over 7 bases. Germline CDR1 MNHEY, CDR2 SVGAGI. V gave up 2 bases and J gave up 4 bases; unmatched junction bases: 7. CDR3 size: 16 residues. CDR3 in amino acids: CASSYHRGLINEKLFF. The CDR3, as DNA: TGTGCCAGCAGTTACCACAGGGGTTTAATTAATGAAAAACTGTTTTTT.

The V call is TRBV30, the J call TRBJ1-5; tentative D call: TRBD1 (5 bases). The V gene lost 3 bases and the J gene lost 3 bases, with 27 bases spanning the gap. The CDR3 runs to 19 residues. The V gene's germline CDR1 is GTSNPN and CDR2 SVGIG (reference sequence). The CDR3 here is CAWRTLGTDWSFSNQPQHF. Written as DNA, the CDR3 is TGTGCCTGGAGGACCCTCGGGACGGACTGGTCATTTTCCAATCAGCCCCAGCATTTT.

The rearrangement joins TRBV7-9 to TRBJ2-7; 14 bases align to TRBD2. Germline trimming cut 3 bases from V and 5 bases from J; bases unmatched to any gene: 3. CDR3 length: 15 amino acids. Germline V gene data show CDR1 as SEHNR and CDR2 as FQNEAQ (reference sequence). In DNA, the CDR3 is TGTGCCAGCAGCTTCGGGACTAGCGGGAGACACGAGCAGTACTTC. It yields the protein CASSFGTSGRHEQYF.

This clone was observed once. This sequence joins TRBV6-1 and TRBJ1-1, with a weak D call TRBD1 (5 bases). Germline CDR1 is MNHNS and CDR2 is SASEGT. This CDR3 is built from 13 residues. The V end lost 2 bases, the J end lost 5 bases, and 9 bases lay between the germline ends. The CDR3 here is CASSEQGDTEAFF. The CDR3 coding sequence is TGTGCCAGCAGTGAACAGGGTGATACTGAAGCTTTCTTT.

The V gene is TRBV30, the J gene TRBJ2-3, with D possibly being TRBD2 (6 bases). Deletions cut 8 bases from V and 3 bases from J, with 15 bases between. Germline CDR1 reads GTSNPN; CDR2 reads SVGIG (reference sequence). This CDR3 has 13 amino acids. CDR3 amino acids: CAGGLQRTDTQYF. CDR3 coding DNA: TGTGCCGGGGGACTGCAAAGGACAGATACGCAGTATTTT. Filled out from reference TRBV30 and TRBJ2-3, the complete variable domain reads SQTIHQWPATLVQPVGSPLSLECTVEGTSNPNLYWYRQAAGRGLQLLFYSVGIGQISSEVPQNLSASRPQDRQFILSSKKLLLSDSGFYLCAGGLQRTDTQYFGPGTRLTVL.

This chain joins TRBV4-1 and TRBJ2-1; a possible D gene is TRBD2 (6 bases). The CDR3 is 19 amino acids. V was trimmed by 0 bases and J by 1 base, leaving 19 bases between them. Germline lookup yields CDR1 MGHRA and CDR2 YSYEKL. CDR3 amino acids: CASSQDEGKRDSSYNEQFF. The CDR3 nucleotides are TGCGCCAGCAGCCAAGACGAGGGGAAACGGGACTCGTCCTACAATGAGCAGTTCTTC.

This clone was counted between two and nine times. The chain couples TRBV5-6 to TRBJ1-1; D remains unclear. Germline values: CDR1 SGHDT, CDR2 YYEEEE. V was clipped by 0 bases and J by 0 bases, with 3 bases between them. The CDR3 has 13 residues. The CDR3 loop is CASSLGLNTEAFF. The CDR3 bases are TGTGCCAGCAGCTTGGGTCTGAACACTGAAGCTTTCTTT.

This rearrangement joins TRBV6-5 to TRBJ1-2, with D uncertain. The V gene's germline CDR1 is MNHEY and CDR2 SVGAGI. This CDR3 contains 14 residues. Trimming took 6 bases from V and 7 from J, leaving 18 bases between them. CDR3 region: CASREVAAGAGYTF. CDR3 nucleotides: TGTGCCAGCAGGGAAGTGGCGGCGGGAGCTGGCTACACCTTC.

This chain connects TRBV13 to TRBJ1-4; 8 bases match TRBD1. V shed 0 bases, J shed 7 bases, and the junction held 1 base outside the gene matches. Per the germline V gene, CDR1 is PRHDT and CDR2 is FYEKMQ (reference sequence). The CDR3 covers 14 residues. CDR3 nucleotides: TGTGCCAGCAGCTTAGGGACAGGGGCTGAAAAACTGTTTTTT. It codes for CASSLGTGAEKLFF. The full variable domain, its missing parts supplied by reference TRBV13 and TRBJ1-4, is AAGVIQSPRHLIKEKRETATLKCYPIPRHDTVYWYQQGPGQDPQFLISFYEKMQSDKGSIPDRFSAQQFSDYHSELNMSSLELGDSALYFCASSLGTGAEKLFFGSGTQLSVL.

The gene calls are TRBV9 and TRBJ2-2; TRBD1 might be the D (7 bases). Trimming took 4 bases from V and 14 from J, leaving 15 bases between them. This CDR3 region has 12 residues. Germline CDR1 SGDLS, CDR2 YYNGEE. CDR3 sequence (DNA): TGTGCCAGCAGCTTCCAGGGGGGCGATCTGTTTTTT. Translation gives CASSFQGGDLFF.

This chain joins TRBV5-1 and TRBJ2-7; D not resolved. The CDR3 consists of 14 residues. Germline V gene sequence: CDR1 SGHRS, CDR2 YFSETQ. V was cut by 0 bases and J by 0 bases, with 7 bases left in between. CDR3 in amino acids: CASSLVGYSYEQYF. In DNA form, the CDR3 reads TGCGCCAGCAGCTTGGTCGGGTACTCCTACGAGCAGTACTTC.

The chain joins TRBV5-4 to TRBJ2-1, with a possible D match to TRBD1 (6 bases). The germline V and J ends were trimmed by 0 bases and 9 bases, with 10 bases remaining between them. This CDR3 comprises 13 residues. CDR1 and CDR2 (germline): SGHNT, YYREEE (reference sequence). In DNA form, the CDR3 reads TGTGCCAGCAGCTTGGTGGGGGCCGGTGAGCAGTTCTTC. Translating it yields CASSLVGAGEQFF.

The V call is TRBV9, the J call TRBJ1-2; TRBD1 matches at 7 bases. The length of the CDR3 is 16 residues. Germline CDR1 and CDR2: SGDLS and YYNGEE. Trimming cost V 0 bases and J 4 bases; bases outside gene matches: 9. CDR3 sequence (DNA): TGTGCCAGCAGCGTAGGGCTCGACAGGGAAGGCTATGGCTACACCTTC. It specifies CASSVGLDREGYGYTF.

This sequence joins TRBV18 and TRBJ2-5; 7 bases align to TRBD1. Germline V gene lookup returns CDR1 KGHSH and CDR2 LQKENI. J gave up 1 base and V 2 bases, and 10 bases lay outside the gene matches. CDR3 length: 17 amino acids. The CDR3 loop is CASSPGLRGGGQETQYF. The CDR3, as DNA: TGTGCCAGCTCACCAGGGTTAAGAGGGGGCGGCCAAGAGACCCAGTACTTC.

CDR3 in DNA: TGCGCCAGCAGCTTCTCCGGGACTAGCGGGGGGCCCGGGGAGCTGTTTTTT. Encoded protein: CASSFSGTSGGPGELFF. This chain joins TRBV5-1 and TRBJ2-2, with 15 bases lining up with TRBD2. The length of the CDR3 is 17 residues. CDR1 is SGHRS, CDR2 YFSETQ, per germline. The ends lost 2 bases at V and 6 bases at J; junction bases unmatched: 5.

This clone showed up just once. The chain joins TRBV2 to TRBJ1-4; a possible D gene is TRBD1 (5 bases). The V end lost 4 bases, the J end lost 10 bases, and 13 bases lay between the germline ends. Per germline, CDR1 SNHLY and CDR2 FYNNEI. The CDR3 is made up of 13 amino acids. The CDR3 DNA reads TGTGCCAGCAGTGCCGAAGCCCAGGGAAAACTGTTTTTT. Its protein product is CASSAEAQGKLFF.

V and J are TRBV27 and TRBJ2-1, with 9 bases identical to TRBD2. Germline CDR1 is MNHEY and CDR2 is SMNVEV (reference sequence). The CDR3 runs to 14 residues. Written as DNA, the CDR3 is TGTGCGGCCGGGGCTAGCGGGATCTACAATGAGCAGTTCTTC. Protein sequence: CAAGASGIYNEQFF.

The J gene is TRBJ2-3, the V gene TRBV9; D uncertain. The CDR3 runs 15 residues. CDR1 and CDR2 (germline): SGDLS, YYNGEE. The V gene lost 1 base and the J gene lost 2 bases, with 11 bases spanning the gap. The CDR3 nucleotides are TGTGCCAGCAGCGTAAGAGTAGCAGCCACAGATACGCAGTATTTT. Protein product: CASSVRVAATDTQYF.

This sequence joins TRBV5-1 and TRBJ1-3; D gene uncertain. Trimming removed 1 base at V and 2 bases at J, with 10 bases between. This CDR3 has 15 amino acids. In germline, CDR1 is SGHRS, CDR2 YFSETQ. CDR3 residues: CASSLRLEAGNTIYF. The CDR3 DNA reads TGCGCCAGCAGCTTGCGGTTGGAGGCTGGAAACACCATATATTTT.

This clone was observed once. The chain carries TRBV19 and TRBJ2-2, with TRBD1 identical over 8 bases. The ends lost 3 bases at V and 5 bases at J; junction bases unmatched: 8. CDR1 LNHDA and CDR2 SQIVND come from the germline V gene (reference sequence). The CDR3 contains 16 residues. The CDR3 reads CASSISRQGQTGELFF. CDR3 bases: TGTGCCAGTAGTATTTCGAGACAGGGGCAGACCGGGGAGCTGTTTTTT.

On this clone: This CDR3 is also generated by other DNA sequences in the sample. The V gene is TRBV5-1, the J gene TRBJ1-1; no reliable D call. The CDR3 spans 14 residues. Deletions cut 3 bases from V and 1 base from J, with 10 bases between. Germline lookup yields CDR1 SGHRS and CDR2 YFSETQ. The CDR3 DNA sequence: TGCGCCAGCAGCTCGCGTCTTGGGAACACTGAAGCTTTCTTT. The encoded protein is CASSSRLGNTEAFF.

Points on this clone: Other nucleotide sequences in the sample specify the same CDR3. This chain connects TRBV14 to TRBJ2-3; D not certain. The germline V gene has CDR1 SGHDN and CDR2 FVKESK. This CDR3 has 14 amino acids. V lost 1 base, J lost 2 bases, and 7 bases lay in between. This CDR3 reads CASSQGRHTDTQYF. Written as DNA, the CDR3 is TGTGCCAGCAGCCAAGGGCGTCACACAGATACGCAGTATTTT.

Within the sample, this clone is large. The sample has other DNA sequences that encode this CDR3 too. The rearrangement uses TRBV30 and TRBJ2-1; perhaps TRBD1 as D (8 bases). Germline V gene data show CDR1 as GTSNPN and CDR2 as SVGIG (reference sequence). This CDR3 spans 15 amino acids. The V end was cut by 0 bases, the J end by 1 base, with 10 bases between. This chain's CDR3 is CAWSVQGGSYNEQFF. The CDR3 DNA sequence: TGTGCCTGGAGTGTACAGGGGGGGTCCTACAATGAGCAGTTCTTC.

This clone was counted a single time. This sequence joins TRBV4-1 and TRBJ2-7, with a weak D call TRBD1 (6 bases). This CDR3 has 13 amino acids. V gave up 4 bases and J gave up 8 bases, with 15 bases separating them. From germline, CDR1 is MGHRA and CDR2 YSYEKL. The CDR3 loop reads CASSLDLGHKQYF. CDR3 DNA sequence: TGCGCCAGCAGCCTGGACCTGGGACATAAGCAGTACTTC.

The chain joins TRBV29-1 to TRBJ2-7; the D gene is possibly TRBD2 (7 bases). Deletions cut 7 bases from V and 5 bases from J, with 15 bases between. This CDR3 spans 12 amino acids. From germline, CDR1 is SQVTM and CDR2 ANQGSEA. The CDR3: CSGGRGSHEQYF. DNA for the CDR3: TGCAGCGGGGGGAGGGGGTCCCACGAGCAGTACTTC.

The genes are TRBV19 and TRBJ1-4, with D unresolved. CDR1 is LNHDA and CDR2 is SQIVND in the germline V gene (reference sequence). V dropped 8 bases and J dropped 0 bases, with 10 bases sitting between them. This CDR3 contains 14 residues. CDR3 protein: CASGPGATNEKLFF. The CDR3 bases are TGTGCCAGTGGCCCGGGTGCAACTAATGAAAAACTGTTTTTT.

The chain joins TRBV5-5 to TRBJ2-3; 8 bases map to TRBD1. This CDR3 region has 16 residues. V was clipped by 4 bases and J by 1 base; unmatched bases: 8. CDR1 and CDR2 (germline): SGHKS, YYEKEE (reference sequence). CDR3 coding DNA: TGTGCCAGCAGCCCCAGGACAGGGATGGGCACAGATACGCAGTATTTT. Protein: CASSPRTGMGTDTQYF.

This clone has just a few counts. The CDR3 here is CASSPGTNTEAFF. As DNA, the CDR3 is TGTGCCAGCAGCCCAGGGACCAACACTGAAGCTTTCTTT. This chain connects TRBV7-3 to TRBJ1-1; D possibly corresponds to TRBD1 (5 bases). The CDR3 runs to 13 residues. Germline CDR1 reads SGHTA; CDR2 reads FQGTGA. V dropped 5 bases and J dropped 2 bases, with 9 bases sitting between them.

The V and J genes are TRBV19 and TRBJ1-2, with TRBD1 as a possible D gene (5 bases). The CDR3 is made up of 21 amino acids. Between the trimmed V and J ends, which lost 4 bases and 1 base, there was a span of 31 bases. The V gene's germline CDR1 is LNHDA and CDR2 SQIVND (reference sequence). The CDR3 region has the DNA TGTGCCAGTAGTAAGGGACTGCTGGTGGAGGTAATACGTCGGGATAACTATGGCTACACCTTC. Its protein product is CASSKGLLVEVIRRDNYGYTF.